The TCR beta chain under discussion was sequenced for a study of cytotoxic CD8 clonotypes in ibrutinib-treated CLL. Sequenced by immunoSEQ multiplex PCR; TCRdb stores in-frame clones only, minus some. The sample yields fewer than 40,000 clones, approximately 67% seen once. Study results and limitations: Contraction or stability on treatment characterized the public clonotypes, which were uncommon. Baseline clonality, above age-matched healthy donor levels, tracked circulating CD8+ T-cell counts.

CDR1 is KGHSH and CDR2 is LQKENI in the germline V gene. The CDR3 sequence is 14 residues long. Trimming removed 6 bases at V and 2 bases at J, with 14 bases between. Of note for this clone: Its antigen remains unidentified. Other nucleotide sequences in the sample specify the same CDR3.

This material consisted of PBMCs, taken at disease progression, from a patient treated with ibrutinib. The J gene is TRBJ2-7, the V gene TRBV18; TRBD1 is a possible D gene (6 bases). This receptor was identified in a human donor with chronic lymphocytic leukemia. CDR3 DNA sequence: TGTGCCAGCTCTCCCGGGCAGGGGACCTACGAGCAGTACTTC. Translated: CASSPGQGTYEQYF.